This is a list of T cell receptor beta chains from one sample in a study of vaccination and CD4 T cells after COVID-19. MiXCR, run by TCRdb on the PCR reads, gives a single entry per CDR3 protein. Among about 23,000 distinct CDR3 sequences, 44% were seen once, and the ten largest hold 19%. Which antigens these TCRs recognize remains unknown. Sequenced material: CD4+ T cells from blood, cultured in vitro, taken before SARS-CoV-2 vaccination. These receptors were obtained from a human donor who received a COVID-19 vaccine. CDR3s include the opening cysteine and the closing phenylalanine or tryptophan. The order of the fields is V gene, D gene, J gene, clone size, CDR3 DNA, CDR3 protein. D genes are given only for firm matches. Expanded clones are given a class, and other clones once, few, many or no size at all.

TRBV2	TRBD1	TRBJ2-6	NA	TGTGCCAGCAGGACAGGGGCTGGGGCCAACGTCCTGACTTTC	CASRTGAGANVLTF
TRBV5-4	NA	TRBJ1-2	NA	TGTGCCAGCACCCCCTGGGGGTTTGAAGGCTACACCTTC	CASTPWGFEGYTF
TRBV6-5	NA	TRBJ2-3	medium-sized	TGTGCCAGCAGTTACTCGATATTCGGTGCAGGGGGGATAACAGATACGCAGTATTTT	CASSYSIFGAGGITDTQYF
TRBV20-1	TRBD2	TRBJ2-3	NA	TGCAGTGCTAGCGGGGGGGGAAGCACAGATACGCAGTATTTT	CSASGGGSTDTQYF
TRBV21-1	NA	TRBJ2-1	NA	TGTGCCAGCAGCCCCCCCTGGGATACTAGCGGGGGCCAATACAATGAGCAGTTCTTC	CASSPPWDTSGGQYNEQFF
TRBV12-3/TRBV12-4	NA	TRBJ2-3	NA	TGTGCCAGCAGGTGGGGCACAGATACGCAGTATTTT	CASRWGTDTQYF
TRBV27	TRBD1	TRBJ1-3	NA	TGTGCCAGCAGTTACAGAGGGGGCACTGGAAACACCATATATTTT	CASSYRGGTGNTIYF
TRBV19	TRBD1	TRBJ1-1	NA	TGTGCCAGTAGCCTTAAACAGGGGGAGAACACTGAAGCTTTCTTT	CASSLKQGENTEAFF
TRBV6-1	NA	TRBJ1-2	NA	TGTGCCAGCAGTAAAGAGACAGGCTACGGCTACACCTTC	CASSKETGYGYTF
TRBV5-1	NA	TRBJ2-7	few	TGCGCCAGCAGCTTGGAGGAGGGGGGCTACGAGCAGTACTTC	CASSLEEGGYEQYF
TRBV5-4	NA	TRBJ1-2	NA	TGTGCCAGCAGCTTGGGAGTCAACTTCCAAGCTAACTATGGCTACACCTTC	CASSLGVNFQANYGYTF
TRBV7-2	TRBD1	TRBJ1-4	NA	TGTGCCAGCAGCTCGGGACAGGGTAATGAAAAACTGTTTTTT	CASSSGQGNEKLFF
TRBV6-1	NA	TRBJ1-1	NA	TGTGCCAGCAGTGATTTTTCCCCCACTGAAGCTTTCTTT	CASSDFSPTEAFF
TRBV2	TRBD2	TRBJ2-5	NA	TGTGCCACCAGACTGGGGGGACTTGGACTAGTTTGGACGCAAGAGACCCAGTACTTC	CATRLGGLGLVWTQETQYF
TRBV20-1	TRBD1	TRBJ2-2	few	TGCAGTGCTCCGCGACAGGGCTCGAACACCGGGGAGCTGTTTTTT	CSAPRQGSNTGELFF
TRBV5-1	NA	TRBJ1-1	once	TGCGCCAGCAGCCGTGTCCCGGGAGGGAAGGACACTGAAGCTTTCTTT	CASSRVPGGKDTEAFF
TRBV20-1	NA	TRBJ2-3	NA	TGCAGTGCTACCGTGGGGGGTTTCAGCACAGATACGCAGTATTTT	CSATVGGFSTDTQYF
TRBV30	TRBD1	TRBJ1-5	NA	TGTGCCTGGAGTGTACCCCAGGGGGGCCAGCCCCAGCATTTT	CAWSVPQGGQPQHF
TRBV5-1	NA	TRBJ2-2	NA	TGCGCCAGCAGTTGGGGGGACAGACGGAACACCGGGGAGCTGTTTTTT	CASSWGDRRNTGELFF
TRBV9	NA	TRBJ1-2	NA	TGTGCCAGCAGCGTTCGAGTTAACTATGGCTACACCTTC	CASSVRVNYGYTF
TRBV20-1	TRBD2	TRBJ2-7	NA	TGCAGTGCTAGTTCCGGGGGGGCGCTCGACGAGCAGTACTTC	CSASSGGALDEQYF
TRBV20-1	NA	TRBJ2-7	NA	TGCAGTGCTCTAGATCCGGCAGAGGGCTTGGACGAGCAGTACTTC	CSALDPAEGLDEQYF
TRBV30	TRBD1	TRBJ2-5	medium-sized	TGTGCCTGGAGTCCCGGACAGGGGATTGAGACCCAGTACTTC	CAWSPGQGIETQYF
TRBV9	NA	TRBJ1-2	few	TGTGCCAGCAGCGGGGAGGCCTATGGCTACACCTTC	CASSGEAYGYTF
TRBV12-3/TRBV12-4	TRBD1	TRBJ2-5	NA	TGTGCCAGCAGTTCTATGACAGGGGGAAAGACCCAGTACTTC	CASSSMTGGKTQYF
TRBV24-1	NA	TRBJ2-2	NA	TGTGCCACCAGTGGTCTTAGGGCCGGGGAGCTGTTTTTT	CATSGLRAGELFF
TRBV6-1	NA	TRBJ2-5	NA	TGTGCCAGCAGTGAAGCCTCTATTCCCGGGGAGACCCAGTACTTC	CASSEASIPGETQYF
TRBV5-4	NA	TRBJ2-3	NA	TGTGCCAGCAGCTTGAGGGCAGGAGGGCCAGATACGCAGTATTTT	CASSLRAGGPDTQYF
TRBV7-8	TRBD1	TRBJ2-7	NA	TGTGCCAGCAGCTTACGGGACAGGGGCTACGAGCAGTACTTC	CASSLRDRGYEQYF
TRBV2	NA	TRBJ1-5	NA	TGTGCCAGCACTAAGATCCGGGACAACAATCAGCCCCAGCATTTT	CASTKIRDNNQPQHF
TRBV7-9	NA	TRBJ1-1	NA	TGTGCCAGCAGCTTACCACCGAACACTGAAGCTTTCTTT	CASSLPPNTEAFF
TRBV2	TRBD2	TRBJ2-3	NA	TGTGCCAGCAGTGAAGGACTAGCGGAGACAGATACGCAGTATTTT	CASSEGLAETDTQYF
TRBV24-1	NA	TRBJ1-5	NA	TGTGCCACCAGTGATCGTTTCGGAGAGGGGAGTCAGCCCCAGCATTTT	CATSDRFGEGSQPQHF
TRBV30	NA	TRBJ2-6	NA	TGTGCCTGGAGTGTAAGGACATCTGGGGCCAACGTCCTGACTTTC	CAWSVRTSGANVLTF
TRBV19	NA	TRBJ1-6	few	TGTGCCAGTAGCCTGGGGACGGGAAATTCACCCCTCCACTTT	CASSLGTGNSPLHF
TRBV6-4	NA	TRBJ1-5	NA	TGTGCCAGCAGTGTGGTCTTACCCCCCAATCAGCCCCAGCATTTT	CASSVVLPPNQPQHF